This TCR beta chain was sequenced during a study of human CD8 memory T cell subsets. The CDR3 length is 16 residues. Germline CDR1 reads KGHSH; CDR2 reads LQKENI. A UMI-labeled 5' RACE approach was the method that produced the TCR beta libraries. TCRdb re-called the 5' RACE reads and gives one entry per CDR3 protein, without DNA. Its table records about 10,000 distinct CDR3 sequences. Input material: CD8+ stem-like memory T cells (TSCM and TCM) sorted from PBMCs. Subset of the sample: stem-like memory CD8 T cells (TSTEM), CCR7+ PD-1- TIGIT-. The V and J genes are TRBV18 and TRBJ2-4; TCRdb's D call of TRBD1 is untestable without DNA. This sequence was found in a human donor in good health. The chain's CDR3 is CASSPGTGEAKNIQYF.